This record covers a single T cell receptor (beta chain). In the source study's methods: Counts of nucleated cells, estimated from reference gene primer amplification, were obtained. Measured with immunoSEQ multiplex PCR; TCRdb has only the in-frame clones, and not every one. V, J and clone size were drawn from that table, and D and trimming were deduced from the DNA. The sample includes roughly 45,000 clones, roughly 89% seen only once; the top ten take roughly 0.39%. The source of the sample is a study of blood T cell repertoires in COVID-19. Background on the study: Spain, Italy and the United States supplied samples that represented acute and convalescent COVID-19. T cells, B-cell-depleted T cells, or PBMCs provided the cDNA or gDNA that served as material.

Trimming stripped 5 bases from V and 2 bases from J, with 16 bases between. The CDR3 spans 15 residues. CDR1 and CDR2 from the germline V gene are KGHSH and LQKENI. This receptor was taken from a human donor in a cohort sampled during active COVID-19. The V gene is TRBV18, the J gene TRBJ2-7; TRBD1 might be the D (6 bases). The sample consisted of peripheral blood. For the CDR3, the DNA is TGTGCCAGCTCAAAAAACCGGGACACAGCCTACGAGCAGTACTTC. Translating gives CASSKNRDTAYEQYF.